These 12 T cell receptor beta chains were sequenced from one sample in a study of identical twins (dated by TCRdb to 2016 to 2018). Library preparation used 5' RACE. The sequencer listed for this sample is Illumina HiSeq 2000. Clones were called with MiXCR by TCRdb after fastp trimmed the public reads at Q25, and only in-frame beta chains were retained. Rows are combined by CDR3 protein, so each entry shows the most common genes and DNA. The sample includes fewer than 350,000 distinct CDR3 sequences, with less than 9% observed a single time. In total, the top ten clones hold 2.1% of the sample. These sequences were also reported in another study, on yellow fever vaccine responses in identical twins.

Sequencing was performed on memory (CD45RO+) T cells sorted from blood. In the paper's terms, the cell subset or site label means: CD45RO+ enriched T cells. The origin of the receptors is a woman under 30 in good health.

The chain combines TRBV10-1 with TRBJ2-7; either TRBD1 or TRBD2 may fit D (5 bases each). The germline gives CDR1 WNHNN, CDR2 SYGVQD (reference sequence). V was cut by 5 bases and J by 3 bases, with 11 bases left in between. The CDR3 has 13 amino acids. CDR3 in amino acids: CASSFGTGYEQYF. DNA of the CDR3: TGCGCCAGCAGTTTCGGGACGGGCTACGAGCAGTACTTC.

This clonotype was picked up many times. The chain links TRBV5-1 to TRBJ2-2, with 8 bases fitting TRBD1. CDR3 size: 15 residues. J was trimmed by 0 bases and V by 5 bases; bases with no gene match: 3. Germline assignment: CDR1 SGHRS and CDR2 YFSETQ. The CDR3 sequence is CASREGQANTGELFF. In DNA, the CDR3 is TGCGCCAGCAGGGAGGGACAGGCGAACACCGGGGAGCTGTTTTTT.

A few counts support this clonotype. J is TRBJ2-1 and V is TRBV20-1, with D perhaps matching TRBD1 (5 bases). The CDR3 is made up of 14 amino acids. With 6 bases removed from V and 8 bases from J, the gap between germline ends came to 20 bases. CDR1 is DFQATT, CDR2 SNEGSKA, per germline (reference sequence). The CDR3 here is CSASAPGNYDEQFF. The CDR3 nucleotides read TGCAGTGCGTCCGCCCCAGGGAATTACGATGAGCAGTTCTTC.

The CDR3 is CASSFSGLARGSYNEQFF. In DNA form, the CDR3 reads TGTGCCAGCAGCTTCTCAGGGCTAGCGCGAGGGTCCTACAATGAGCAGTTCTTC. This sequence joins TRBV11-2 and TRBJ2-1; weak D call: TRBD2 (6 bases). CDR3 length: 18 residues. Trimming took 3 bases from V and 1 from J, leaving 19 bases between them. Germline lookup yields CDR1 SGHAT and CDR2 FQNNGV.

In its sample, this clonotype was seen many times. This rearrangement joins TRBV18 to TRBJ2-5; D unclear. This CDR3 has 12 amino acids. Per germline, CDR1 KGHSH and CDR2 LQKENI. Trimming stripped 3 bases from V and 0 bases from J, with 2 bases between. CDR3 coding DNA: TGTGCCAGCTCACCGAACCAAGAGACCCAGTACTTC. This encodes CASSPNQETQYF.

The V gene is TRBV19, the J gene TRBJ1-1; D possibly corresponds to TRBD1 (5 bases). CDR1 and CDR2 (germline): LNHDA, SQIVND (reference sequence). The CDR3 extends over 12 amino acids. V was clipped by 7 bases and J by 1 base, with 7 bases between them. The CDR3 bases are TGTGCCAGTAAAGACAGGAACACTGAAGCTTTCTTT. Translation: CASKDRNTEAFF.

V usage is TRBV14 and J usage is TRBJ2-6; D possibly corresponds to TRBD2 (6 bases). Germline-derived CDR1 and CDR2 are SGHDN and FVKESK. Trimming left V 10 bases short and J 0 bases short, with 16 bases between. The CDR3 length is 16 residues. The CDR3 region has the DNA TGTGCCACCACTCGGGAGCCTTTCTCTGGGGCCAACGTCCTGACTTTC. The encoded protein is CATTREPFSGANVLTF.

Ten or more counts support this clonotype. This rearrangement joins TRBV9 to TRBJ1-4, with D uncertain. The CDR3 spans 14 residues. V was trimmed by 0 bases and J by 7 bases, leaving 10 bases between them. Germline V lookup: CDR1 SGDLS, CDR2 YYNGEE. This CDR3 is CASSVEGGGEKLFF. In DNA form, the CDR3 reads TGTGCCAGCAGCGTAGAAGGTGGTGGTGAAAAACTGTTTTTT.

This clonotype was seen ten or more times. V usage is TRBV12-3 or TRBV12-4 and J usage is TRBJ2-1; D gene uncertain. V gave up 5 bases and J gave up 7 bases, with 15 bases separating them. The CDR3 has 14 residues. CDR3 in DNA: TGTGCCAGCAGTCCCCCGGTCGGGCGTAATGAGCAGTTCTTC. Protein sequence: CASSPPVGRNEQFF.

This clonotype has more than one count but fewer than ten. The J gene is TRBJ2-3, the V gene TRBV15; TRBD1 aligns across 10 bases. Germline-derived CDR1 and CDR2 are LNHNV and YYDKDF (reference sequence). The V gene end was trimmed by 5 bases and the J gene end by 3 bases; junction bases not matched to a gene: 8. There are 16 residues in the CDR3. For the CDR3, the DNA is TGTGCCACCAGCCGGGGACAGGGGAACCCAACAGATACGCAGTATTTT. Its translation is CATSRGQGNPTDTQYF. The full variable domain, with the rest looked up from reference TRBV15 and TRBJ2-3, is DAMVIQNPRYQVTQFGKPVTLSCSQTLNHNVMYWYQQKSSQAPKLLFHYYDKDFNNEADTPDNFQSRRPNTSFCFLDIRSPGLGDTAMYLCATSRGQGNPTDTQYFGPGTRLTVL.

This clonotype was counted many times. Written as DNA, the CDR3 is TGTGCCAGCAGTTCCGAGCGGGAGATAAACACCGGGGAGCTGTTTTTT. Translation gives CASSSEREINTGELFF. V is TRBV12-3 or TRBV12-4 and J is TRBJ2-2, with 8 bases fitting TRBD2. The length of the CDR3 is 16 residues. The junction had 6 bases not matched to a gene; V was cut back by 4 bases and J by 2 bases.

This clonotype was seen a handful of times. The chain has TRBV5-1 and TRBJ1-4; D may be TRBD1 (6 bases). The length of the CDR3 is 15 residues. V was clipped by 4 bases and J by 8 bases, with 18 bases between them. Germline values: CDR1 SGHRS, CDR2 YFSETQ. The CDR3 region has the DNA TGCGCCAGCAGCACCTTGCGGGGGCAGGGCGAAAAACTGTTTTTT. Translation gives CASSTLRGQGEKLFF.